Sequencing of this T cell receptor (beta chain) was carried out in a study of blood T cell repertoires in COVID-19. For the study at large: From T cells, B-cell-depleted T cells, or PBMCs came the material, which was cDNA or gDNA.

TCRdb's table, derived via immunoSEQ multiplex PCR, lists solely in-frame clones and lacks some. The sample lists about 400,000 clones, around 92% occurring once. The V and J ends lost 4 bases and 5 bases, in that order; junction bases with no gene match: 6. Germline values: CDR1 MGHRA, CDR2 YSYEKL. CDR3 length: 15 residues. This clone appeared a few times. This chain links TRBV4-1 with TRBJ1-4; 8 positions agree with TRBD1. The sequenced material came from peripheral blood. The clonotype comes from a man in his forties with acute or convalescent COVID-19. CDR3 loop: CASSPWTGRNEKLFF. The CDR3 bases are TGCGCCAGCAGCCCCTGGACAGGGCGAAATGAAAAACTGTTTTTT.